The source of this TCR beta chain is a study of blood T cells in healthy people across ages. A second PCR of 7 to 11 cycles used a sample-barcoded 5' primer and a J-beta primer mix. Each CDR3 protein is one row after TCRdb ran MiXCR on the 5' RACE reads. The repertoire includes about 1.7 million distinct CDR3 sequences, approximately 30% of them detected once, and 6.5% to 8.5% sits in the top ten. Study-wide findings and caveats: When one million T cells were used, diversity estimates were thought to be underestimates. Versus aged donors, long-lived donors had higher diversity and more naive CD4+ cells. A roughly linear fall in TCR beta diversity per million T cells was seen with increasing age.

Whenever a sample was processed, at least 6 million PBMCs were isolated. Trimming pared 5 bases from V and 5 bases from J, leaving 15 bases between. Germline CDR1 SGHTA, CDR2 FQGNSA. This CDR3 has 14 residues. As concerns this clonotype: What it recognizes is unknown.

The clonotype was recovered from a woman in her thirties in good health. The J gene is TRBJ2-5, the V gene TRBV7-2, with a possible D match to TRBD2 (6 bases). The sequenced material came from blood. CDR3: CASSNAGPRETQYF. The CDR3 DNA reads as TGTGCCAGCAGCAATGCGGGGCCCCGGGAGACCCAGTACTTC.